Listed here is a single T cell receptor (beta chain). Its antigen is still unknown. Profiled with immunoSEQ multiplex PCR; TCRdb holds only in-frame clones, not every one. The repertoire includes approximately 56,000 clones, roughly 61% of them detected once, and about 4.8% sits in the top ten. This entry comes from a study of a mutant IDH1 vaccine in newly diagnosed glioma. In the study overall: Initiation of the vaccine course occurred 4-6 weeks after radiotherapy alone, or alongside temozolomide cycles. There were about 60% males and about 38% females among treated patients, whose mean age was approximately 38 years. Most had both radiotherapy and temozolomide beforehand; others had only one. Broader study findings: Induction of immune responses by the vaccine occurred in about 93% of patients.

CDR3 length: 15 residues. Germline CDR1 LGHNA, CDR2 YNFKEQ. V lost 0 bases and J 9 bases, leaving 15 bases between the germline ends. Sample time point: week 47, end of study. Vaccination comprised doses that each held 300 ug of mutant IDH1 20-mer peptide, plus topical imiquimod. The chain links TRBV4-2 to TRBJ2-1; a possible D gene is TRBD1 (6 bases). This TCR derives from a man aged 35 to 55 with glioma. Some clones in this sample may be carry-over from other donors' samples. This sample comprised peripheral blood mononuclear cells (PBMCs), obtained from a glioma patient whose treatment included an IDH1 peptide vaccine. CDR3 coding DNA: TGTGCCAGCAGCCAAGAACCGGTTTTAGGGGGTGAGCAGTTCTTC. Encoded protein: CASSQEPVLGGEQFF.